The 12 T cell receptor beta chains presented below share a single source sample, sequenced in a study of CD8+ T cells in alopecia areata. The treatment denotes: oral pan-JAK inhibitor, 5-10 mg twice daily. The authors extracted RNA and reverse transcribed it into cDNA as the sequencing template. The data were produced by immunoSEQ multiplex PCR, yet TCRdb's version contains in-frame clones alone and is incomplete. The sample yields fewer than 150,000 clones, approximately 51% seen once. The material was CD4+ T cells sorted from blood, obtained at week 24, from a patient treated with tofacitinib. The source is a human donor with alopecia areata.

V and J are TRBV6-1 and TRBJ2-7, with a possible D match to TRBD2 (5 bases). The V gene's germline CDR1 is MNHNS and CDR2 SASEGT. Trimming took off 7 bases at V and 0 bases at J, with 16 bases between the two ends. This CDR3 comprises 15 residues. DNA of the CDR3: TGTGCCAGCACCCCAGGAGCGGTTCCCTCCTACGAGCAGTACTTC. Translated: CASTPGAVPSYEQYF.

This sequence joins TRBV30 and TRBJ1-4, with D possibly TRBD1 on 6 matching bases. In germline, CDR1 is GTSNPN, CDR2 SVGIG (reference sequence). The CDR3 consists of 16 residues. V lost 0 bases and J 0 bases, leaving 11 bases between the germline ends. CDR3 sequence: CAWSVRTAATNEKLFF. CDR3 bases: TGTGCCTGGAGTGTACGGACAGCTGCAACTAATGAAAAACTGTTTTTT.

The genes are TRBV4-3 and TRBJ2-1, with 8 bases lining up with TRBD1. The CDR3 is 16 amino acids. Germline CDR1 is LGHNA and CDR2 is YSLEER. The ends lost 5 bases at V and 6 bases at J; junction bases unmatched: 12. The CDR3 sequence is CASSTGQGAEGNEQFF. In nucleotides, the CDR3 is TGCGCCAGCAGCACCGGCCAGGGGGCGGAAGGCAATGAGCAGTTCTTC.

This clone was found a few times. The chain carries TRBV5-1 and TRBJ1-1; possibly TRBD1 for D (5 bases). V lost 0 bases and J lost 9, with 9 bases in between. Germline CDR1 is SGHRS and CDR2 is YFSETQ. CDR3 length equals 12 residues. In nucleotides, the CDR3 is TGCGCCAGCAGCTTGGGGGGGTCCCAAGCTTTCTTT. It is translated as CASSLGGSQAFF.

The chain couples TRBV7-2 to TRBJ2-3, with 10 nucleotides matching TRBD2. Looked up from germline, CDR1 is SGHTA and CDR2 is FQGNSA. The CDR3 is made up of 14 amino acids. The V segment lost 6 bases and the J segment 4 bases; nucleotides outside the gene matches: 4. CDR3 in DNA: TGTGCCAGCAGGGTAGCGGGGGGCCCAGATACGCAGTATTTT. It specifies CASRVAGGPDTQYF.

The rearrangement links TRBV7-8 to TRBJ1-4; 9 nucleotides line up with TRBD1. CDR3 length equals 14 residues. Germline V gene lookup returns CDR1 SGHVS and CDR2 FQNEAQ. The V and J ends lost 6 bases and 7 bases, in that order; junction bases with no gene match: 6. In nucleotides, the CDR3 is TGTGCCAGCAGTTCCGGGACAGGGCTTGAAAAACTGTTTTTT. Its translation is CASSSGTGLEKLFF.

This clone was counted a few times. This chain links TRBV4-1 with TRBJ1-6, with TRBD1 identical over 8 bases. The V and J ends lost 4 bases and 5 bases, in that order; junction bases with no gene match: 7. CDR3 length: 16 residues. The germline CDR1 and CDR2 sequences are MGHRA and YSYEKL. The chain's CDR3 is CASSPSGQGDNSPLHF. CDR3 sequence (DNA): TGCGCCAGCAGCCCCTCAGGACAGGGCGATAATTCACCCCTCCACTTT.

The count of this clone is one. This rearrangement joins TRBV29-1 to TRBJ2-5, with D perhaps TRBD1 or TRBD2 (6 bases each). CDR3 size: 13 residues. Trimming stripped 6 bases from V and 5 bases from J, with 16 bases between. The germline V gene encodes CDR1 SQVTM and CDR2 ANQGSEA. The CDR3 nucleotides read TGCAGCGTCCAAACGGGGGCAAGGGAGACCCAGTACTTC. Translated: CSVQTGARETQYF.

This chain links TRBV4-3 with TRBJ2-2; 8 nucleotides align to TRBD2. The CDR3 extends over 15 amino acids. Germline V gives CDR1 LGHNA, CDR2 YSLEER. V shed 1 base and J 6 bases; nucleotides not matched to a gene: 4. Here the CDR3 reads CASSQVAGPSGELFF. The CDR3 DNA reads as TGCGCCAGCAGCCAAGTAGCGGGGCCGTCCGGGGAGCTGTTTTTT.

The V gene is TRBV30, the J gene TRBJ1-1, with D uncertain. This CDR3 spans 12 amino acids. V was trimmed by 3 bases and J by 9 bases, leaving 14 bases between them. Germline V lookup: CDR1 GTSNPN, CDR2 SVGIG (reference sequence). The CDR3 loop reads CAWRPPGSQAFF. CDR3 sequence (DNA): TGTGCCTGGAGGCCGCCCGGGAGCCAAGCTTTCTTT. Looking up the rest from reference TRBV30 and TRBJ1-1 gives the full variable domain: SQTIHQWPATLVQPVGSPLSLECTVEGTSNPNLYWYRQAAGRGLQLLFYSVGIGQISSEVPQNLSASRPQDRQFILSSKKLLLSDSGFYLCAWRPPGSQAFFGQGTRLTVV.

This sequence joins TRBV4-3 and TRBJ1-2, with D possibly TRBD1 on 6 matching bases. The CDR3 runs 15 residues. With 1 base removed from V and 7 bases from J, the gap between germline ends came to 16 bases. Germline assignment: CDR1 LGHNA and CDR2 YSLEER. The CDR3 coding sequence is TGCGCCAGCAGCCAAGTCGTCGGGACAAAAGGTGGCTACACCTTC. It translates to CASSQVVGTKGGYTF.

V is TRBV4-3 and J is TRBJ2-2; D uncertain. Germline V gene sequence: CDR1 LGHNA, CDR2 YSLEER. The ends were cut back, 3 bases at V and 6 bases at J, with 8 bases in the middle. This CDR3 is built from 13 residues. This CDR3 is CASSHRIAGELFF. CDR3 in DNA: TGCGCCAGCAGCCACCGGATAGCCGGGGAGCTGTTTTTT.